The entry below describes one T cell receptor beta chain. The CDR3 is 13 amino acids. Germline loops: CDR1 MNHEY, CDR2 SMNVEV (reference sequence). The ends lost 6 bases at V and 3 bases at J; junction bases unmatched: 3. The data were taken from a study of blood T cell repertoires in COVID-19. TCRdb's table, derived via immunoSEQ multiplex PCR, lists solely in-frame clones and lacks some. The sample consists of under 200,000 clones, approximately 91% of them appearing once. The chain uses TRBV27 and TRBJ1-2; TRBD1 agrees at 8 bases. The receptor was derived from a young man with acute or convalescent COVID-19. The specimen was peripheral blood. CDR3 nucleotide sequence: TGTGCCAGCAGGATGACAGGGGACTATGGCTACACCTTC. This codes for CASRMTGDYGYTF.